Each of the 28 T cell receptor beta chains below was sequenced from the same sample in a study of T-cell reconstitution after alpha-beta-depleted transplantation in children. Using unique molecular identifiers, the investigators prepared the TCRbeta library. TCRdb re-called the PCR reads through MiXCR, storing one row per CDR3 protein. The profile covers under 300,000 distinct CDR3 sequences, with around 10% appearing a single time and 23% taken by the ten largest. Here the sequenced sample was peripheral blood, taken 180 days after TCRalphabeta/CD19-depleted stem cell transplant. These receptors came from a male patient between 2 and 10 years old who had a stem cell transplant for chronic granulomatous disease, so the T cells may come from the graft donor.

The sample holds many counts of this clonotype. V and J are TRBV12-3 or TRBV12-4 and TRBJ2-7; D may be TRBD1 (5 bases). This CDR3 is 14 amino acids long. Trimming stripped 6 bases from V and 3 bases from J, with 15 bases between. Written as DNA, the CDR3 is TGTGCCAGCAGAAAGACAGAAAATTACTACGAGCAGTACTTC. This codes for CASRKTENYYEQYF.

This clonotype appeared many times. The chain recombines TRBV28 with TRBJ2-5; D uncertain. Germline V gives CDR1 MDHEN, CDR2 SYDVKM. V was pared by 4 bases and J by 7 bases, with 19 bases between. CDR3 length: 15 amino acids. Here the CDR3 reads CASSSLWPSGATQYF. CDR3 bases: TGTGCCAGCAGTTCCCTGTGGCCTTCAGGAGCGACCCAGTACTTC. The full variable domain, its missing parts supplied by reference TRBV28 and TRBJ2-5, is DVKVTQSSRYLVKRTGEKVFLECVQDMDHENMFWYRQDPGLGLRLIYFSYDVKMKEKGDIPEGYSVSREKKERFSLILESASTNQTSMYLCASSSLWPSGATQYFGPGTRLLVL.

Points on this clonotype: It may be a read error: a sequence one base away is much more abundant. The gene calls are TRBV4-1 and TRBJ1-1; possible D gene TRBD1, 6 bases. The germline V gene has CDR1 MGHRA and CDR2 YSYEKL. This CDR3 is 14 amino acids long. This CDR3 is CASSQAGEETEVFF. The CDR3 DNA follows: TGCGCCAGCAGCCAAGCAGGGGAAGAAACTGAAGTTTTCTTT.

The sample holds many counts of this clonotype. The chain uses TRBV11-2 and TRBJ1-1; D possibly corresponds to TRBD1 (6 bases). The CDR3 is 18 amino acids. Between the trimmed V and J ends, which lost 5 bases and 4 bases, there was a span of 26 bases. Germline V gene sequence: CDR1 SGHAT, CDR2 FQNNGV. This CDR3 is CASSHYTETGQPRTEAFF. The DNA of the CDR3 is TGTGCCAGCAGCCACTATACTGAGACAGGCCAACCCCGCACTGAAGCTTTCTTT.

This clonotype occurred many times. The chain uses TRBV5-1 and TRBJ2-1, with D possibly called TRBD1 or TRBD2 (5 bases each). This CDR3 is built from 13 residues. Germline values: CDR1 SGHRS, CDR2 YFSETQ. V lost 4 bases to trimming and J lost 0 bases, with 5 bases between them. The CDR3 loop is CASSGGSYNEQFF. The CDR3 DNA is TGCGCCAGCAGCGGGGGCTCCTACAATGAGCAGTTCTTC.

This clonotype was found many times. The chain uses TRBV12-3 or TRBV12-4 and TRBJ1-2, with D unclear. V lost 2 bases and J 4 bases, leaving 5 bases between the germline ends. The CDR3 has 12 amino acids. The DNA of the CDR3 is TGTGCCAGCAGTTTATTTGGCTATGGCTACACCTTC. Translated, it gives CASSLFGYGYTF.

This clonotype was seen a few times. The V gene is TRBV6-2 or TRBV6-3, the J gene TRBJ2-7; perhaps TRBD1 as D (5 bases). The V gene lost 8 bases and the J gene lost 3 bases, with 11 bases spanning the gap. The CDR3 contains 12 residues. Germline loops: CDR1 MNHEY, CDR2 SVGEGT. In DNA, the CDR3 is TGTGCCAGCGGTCGTCAGGGCTACGAGCAGTACTTC. As protein: CASGRQGYEQYF.

In its sample, this clonotype was seen many times. The V gene is TRBV10-3, the J gene TRBJ1-2; D gene unclear. Per germline, CDR1 ENHRY and CDR2 SYGVKD. The CDR3 has 14 amino acids. V shed 6 bases and J shed 1 base, with 12 bases lying between them. Here the CDR3 reads CAIRTDLGNYGYTF. CDR3 DNA sequence: TGTGCCATCAGGACGGACCTGGGTAACTATGGCTACACCTTC.

This clonotype appeared a few times. This sequence joins TRBV7-9 and TRBJ2-1, with 7 bases identical to TRBD2. The CDR3 runs to 16 residues. J gave up 5 bases and V 5 bases, and 12 bases lay outside the gene matches. Germline assignment: CDR1 SEHNR and CDR2 FQNEAQ (reference sequence). The CDR3 loop reads CASSRRSGIWNNEQFF. The CDR3 DNA is TGTGCCAGCAGCAGGAGGAGCGGGATTTGGAACAATGAGCAGTTCTTC.

The sample holds many counts of this clonotype. The rearrangement joins TRBV5-1 to TRBJ1-2; unclear D gene. Looked up from germline, CDR1 is SGHRS and CDR2 is YFSETQ. The CDR3 runs 13 residues. Trimming removed 0 bases at V and 4 bases at J, with 7 bases between. CDR3 protein: CASSLDPVYGYTF. The CDR3 nucleotides read TGCGCCAGCAGCTTGGATCCAGTCTATGGCTACACCTTC.

In this sample, this clonotype turned up once. A much larger clone differs by one base, so this may be a read error. The chain employs TRBV2 and TRBJ2-7; D gene uncertain. The CDR3 sequence is 14 residues long. Looked up from germline, CDR1 is SNHLY and CDR2 is FYNNEI. The DNA for the CDR3 is TGTGCCAGGAGTGAAGGGATCCGCTCCTACGAGCAGTACTTC. Amino acid sequence: CARSEGIRSYEQYF.

This clonotype was observed many times. The chain joins TRBV15 to TRBJ2-3; D may be TRBD2 (6 bases). The CDR3 consists of 15 residues. V dropped 0 bases and J dropped 2 bases, with 9 bases sitting between them. Germline V gene data show CDR1 as LNHNV and CDR2 as YYDKDF (reference sequence). CDR3 in DNA: TGTGCCACCAGCAGAGAACTAGCCCTCACAGATACGCAGTATTTT. Amino acids: CATSRELALTDTQYF.

This clonotype was seen ten or more times. CDR3 nucleotide sequence: TGTGCCAGCAGTTTTGGTGGGGTTGGTTCACCCCTCCACTTT. This sequence encodes CASSFGGVGSPLHF. V usage is TRBV12-3 or TRBV12-4 and J usage is TRBJ1-6; D ambiguous. The CDR3 runs to 14 residues. V dropped 3 bases and J dropped 9 bases, with 12 bases sitting between them.

V usage is TRBV6-5 and J usage is TRBJ1-4, with D possibly TRBD1 on 5 matching bases. Trimming stripped 6 bases from V and 8 bases from J, with 19 bases between. CDR1 and CDR2 (germline): MNHEY, SVGAGI. CDR3 length equals 15 residues. The CDR3 protein is CASSLLARVQEKLFF. Written as DNA, the CDR3 is TGTGCCAGCAGCTTACTCGCCAGGGTACAGGAAAAACTGTTTTTT.

This clonotype was seen many times. The genes are TRBV6-5 and TRBJ1-6; D gene unclear. CDR3 length equals 14 residues. V was trimmed by 5 bases and J by 9 bases, leaving 14 bases between them. Germline assignment: CDR1 MNHEY and CDR2 SVGAGI. The CDR3 here is CASSNKGVGSPLHF. As DNA, the CDR3 is TGTGCCAGCAGTAACAAGGGTGTCGGTTCACCCCTCCACTTT.

This clonotype was picked up many times. V usage is TRBV7-8 and J usage is TRBJ2-1; perhaps TRBD1 as D (6 bases). Germline CDR1 and CDR2: SGHVS and FQNEAQ. The CDR3 is made up of 16 amino acids. The germline V and J ends were trimmed by 2 bases and 0 bases, with 11 bases remaining between them. As DNA, the CDR3 is TGTGCCAGCAGCTTACGGTTGGACAGCTCCTACAATGAGCAGTTCTTC. It is translated as CASSLRLDSSYNEQFF.

Turning to this clonotype: With a much larger clone just one base away, this may be a read error. The chain joins TRBV4-2 to TRBJ2-1, with 11 positions matching TRBD2. The CDR3 totals 15 residues. J was trimmed by 3 bases and V by 8 bases; bases with no gene match: 6. The germline V gene encodes CDR1 LGHNA and CDR2 YNFKEQ. The CDR3 spells CASATSGVCYNEQFF. Here the CDR3 DNA reads TGTGCCAGCGCGACTAGCGGGGTTTGCTACAATGAGCAGTTCTTC.

This clonotype occurred many times. The chain couples TRBV27 to TRBJ1-2; 9 positions match TRBD1. Losses at the gene ends were 4 bases for V and 7 bases for J; bases not matched to a gene: 16. CDR3 length: 17 amino acids. The germline gives CDR1 MNHEY, CDR2 SMNVEV (reference sequence). Written as DNA, the CDR3 is TGTGCCAGCAGTTCGACAAAGGTTGGACAGGGGATCGGTGGCTACACCTTC. Translating it yields CASSSTKVGQGIGGYTF.

This clonotype showed up many times. The rearrangement links TRBV6-4 to TRBJ2-2, with 11 bases fitting TRBD2. CDR1 is MRHNA, CDR2 SNTAGT, per germline. The junction had 4 bases not matched to a gene; V was cut back by 8 bases and J by 5 bases. This CDR3 region has 14 residues. CDR3 DNA: TGTGCCAGCGAGGGGACTAGCGGTACCGGGGAGCTGTTTTTT. Translated: CASEGTSGTGELFF.

CDR3 nucleotide sequence: TGTGCCAGCAGCTTGGGGGGAAATGGCTATGGCTACACCTTC. It is translated as CASSLGGNGYGYTF. This sequence joins TRBV5-4 and TRBJ1-2; D remains unclear. Germline values: CDR1 SGHNT, CDR2 YYREEE (reference sequence). The ends were cut back, 0 bases at V and 4 bases at J, with 10 bases in the middle. The CDR3 is made up of 14 amino acids. The whole variable domain, remainder taken from reference TRBV5-4 and TRBJ1-2, is ETGVTQSPTHLIKTRGQQVTLRCSSQSGHNTVSWYQQALGQGPQFIFQYYREEENGRGNFPPRFSGLQFPNYSSELNVNALELDDSALYLCASSLGGNGYGYTFGSGTRLTVV.

This clonotype has a count of ten or more. The CDR3 reads CSARKASGSYEQYF. The CDR3 bases are TGCAGTGCTAGAAAGGCTAGCGGGAGCTACGAGCAGTACTTC. This chain connects TRBV20-1 to TRBJ2-7; TRBD2 matches 10 bases. The CDR3 runs to 14 residues. Germline V gene sequence: CDR1 DFQATT, CDR2 SNEGSKA (reference sequence). Trimming removed 2 bases from V and 3 bases from J; junction bases left unmatched: 4.

This clonotype was seen repeatedly, ten times or more. The genes are TRBV10-3 and TRBJ1-2; D unresolved. This CDR3 has 12 amino acids. Germline CDR1 ENHRY, CDR2 SYGVKD. V dropped 3 bases and J dropped 4 bases, with 6 bases sitting between them. CDR3 sequence reads: CAISELIYGYTF. DNA of the CDR3: TGTGCCATCAGTGAATTGATCTATGGCTACACCTTC.

This clonotype was picked up many times. CDR3 DNA: TGCGCCAGCAGCCAAGTCCCTGGGCTAGCGGGGAGTGGCGGAAACATTCAGTACTTC. Protein sequence: CASSQVPGLAGSGGNIQYF. This chain joins TRBV4-1 and TRBJ2-4; TRBD2 matches at 9 bases. There are 19 residues in the CDR3. After removal of 1 base from V and 6 bases from J, the junction contained 16 bases not matched to a gene. Germline values: CDR1 MGHRA, CDR2 YSYEKL.

This clonotype came up many times. V is TRBV4-1 and J is TRBJ2-5, with TRBD1 identical over 7 bases. The junction had 2 bases not matched to a gene; V was cut back by 3 bases and J by 4 bases. This CDR3 has 13 amino acids. CDR1 and CDR2 (germline): MGHRA, YSYEKL. In DNA, the CDR3 is TGCGCCAGCAGCCAGGGACAGAGAGAGACCCAGTACTTC. Translating it yields CASSQGQRETQYF.

This clonotype was detected ten times or more. The V gene is TRBV20-1, the J gene TRBJ2-1, with D perhaps matching TRBD2 (7 bases). The CDR3 has 17 residues. V lost 1 base, J lost 0 bases, and 16 bases lay in between. CDR1 and CDR2 from the germline V gene are DFQATT and SNEGSKA (reference sequence). CDR3 protein: CSARAGGGGTSYNEQFF. CDR3 coding DNA: TGCAGTGCTAGAGCGGGAGGCGGGGGCACCTCCTACAATGAGCAGTTCTTC.

This clonotype was seen many times. This chain joins TRBV7-9 and TRBJ1-4, with D possibly being TRBD1 (6 bases). CDR3 length: 14 residues. V gave up 10 bases and J gave up 5 bases, with 17 bases separating them. The V gene's germline CDR1 is SEHNR and CDR2 FQNEAQ (reference sequence). The CDR3 is CATRRGGENEKLFF. The CDR3 DNA is TGTGCCACCAGAAGAGGGGGGGAGAATGAAAAACTGTTTTTT.

This clonotype was recorded many times. J is TRBJ1-3 and V is TRBV28; D remains ambiguous. Germline CDR1 reads MDHEN; CDR2 reads SYDVKM. CDR3 length: 16 residues. V lost 6 bases and J lost 0, with 15 bases in between. DNA of the CDR3: TGTGCCAGCAGCACCGGGTCTTTCGACTCTGGAAACACCATATATTTT. Protein sequence: CASSTGSFDSGNTIYF.

This clonotype was seen at least ten times. The rearrangement joins TRBV2 to TRBJ2-7; D unclear. Germline loops: CDR1 SNHLY, CDR2 FYNNEI. Trimming took off 11 bases at V and 0 bases at J, with 11 bases between the two ends. CDR3 length equals 12 residues. In nucleotides, the CDR3 is TGTGCCGGAAGACCGAACTCCTACGAGCAGTACTTC. Its protein product is CAGRPNSYEQYF. Filled out from reference TRBV2 and TRBJ2-7, the complete variable domain reads EPEVTQTPSHQVTQMGQEVILRCVPISNHLYFYWYRQILGQKVEFLVSFYNNEISEKSEIFDDQFSVERPDGSNFTLKIRSTKLEDSAMYFCAGRPNSYEQYFGPGTRLTVT.